One sample yielded the 23 T cell receptor beta chains listed below, sequenced in a study of vaccination effects on CD4 cells after COVID-19. The antigens these receptors bind are not known. TCRdb keeps only in-frame clones here, not all; method: immunoSEQ multiplex PCR. The profile shows tens of thousands of clones, less than 80% of them singletons. Expansion of antigen-specific CD4+ T cells with viral peptide pools was carried out by the ViraFEST assay before sequencing. Once cultured for about 9 days, the cells underwent separation to obtain CD4+ T cells. Of the BNT162b2 and mRNA-1273 vaccines, participants received two doses of one or the other. The material was CD4+ T cells from PBMCs cultured with HCoV-229E spike peptides, obtained after COVID-19 vaccination. The receptors originated from a human donor who received a COVID-19 vaccine.

The rearrangement joins TRBV7-9 to TRBJ1-3; D is unresolved. The V gene's germline CDR1 is SEHNR and CDR2 FQNEAQ (reference sequence). This CDR3 comprises 14 residues. V dropped 1 base and J dropped 0 bases, with 4 bases sitting between them. The CDR3 loop reads CASSLVVSGNTIYF. In nucleotides, the CDR3 is TGTGCCAGCAGCTTAGTTGTCTCTGGAAACACCATATATTTT.

The chain carries TRBV15 and TRBJ1-5; tentative D call: TRBD1 (6 bases). Germline-derived CDR1 and CDR2 are LNHNV and YYDKDF (reference sequence). This CDR3 spans 19 amino acids. Trimming cost V 2 bases and J 3 bases, with 23 bases left between them. The CDR3 DNA is TGTGCCACCAGCAGATTCGGCCGTATAACAGGGTCAAACAATCAGCCCCAGCATTTT. Translating gives CATSRFGRITGSNNQPQHF.

The chain links TRBV5-1 to TRBJ1-6; D uncertain. Germline CDR1 and CDR2: SGHRS and YFSETQ. The CDR3 covers 13 residues. Trimming removed 4 bases at V and 8 bases at J, with 10 bases between. This chain's CDR3 is CASSPGLDSPLHF. The CDR3 region has the DNA TGCGCCAGCAGCCCTGGCTTGGATTCACCCCTCCACTTT.

The genes are TRBV11-2 and TRBJ2-4; TRBD2 aligns across 9 bases. V shed 5 bases and J 7 bases; nucleotides not matched to a gene: 6. Germline CDR1 SGHAT, CDR2 FQNNGV. CDR3 size: 14 residues. CDR3 loop: CASSAGGDSNIQYF. The DNA of the CDR3 is TGTGCCAGCAGCGCGGGGGGGGACAGCAACATTCAGTACTTC.

In its sample, this clone was seen a few times. The chain links TRBV4-3 to TRBJ1-6; possible D gene TRBD1, 5 bases. In germline, CDR1 is LGHNA, CDR2 YSLEER. CDR3 length equals 13 residues. V was clipped by 3 bases and J by 9 bases, with 9 bases between them. The CDR3 is CASSQLRVSPLHF. The CDR3 coding sequence is TGCGCCAGCAGCCAGCTCAGGGTTTCACCCCTCCACTTT.

Comments on this clone: In the same sample, other DNA sequences code for this CDR3. As DNA, the CDR3 is TGCGCCAGCAGCTTGGGATCATCAATTCGAAACACTGAAGCTTTCTTT. Translated, it gives CASSLGSSIRNTEAFF. The chain couples TRBV5-1 to TRBJ1-1; D is uncertain. Trimming cost V 0 bases and J 2 bases, with 14 bases left between them. This CDR3 has 16 residues. Per germline, CDR1 SGHRS and CDR2 YFSETQ.

CDR3 DNA sequence: TGCGCCAGCAGCTTGAATACAGGGGACACTGAAGCTTTCTTT. Encoded protein: CASSLNTGDTEAFF. The chain has TRBV5-1 and TRBJ1-1; 7 bases fit TRBD1. Trimming cost V 1 base and J 3 bases; bases outside gene matches: 3. Germline V lookup: CDR1 SGHRS, CDR2 YFSETQ. The CDR3 totals 14 residues. Based on the CDR3 plus reference TRBV5-1 and TRBJ1-1, the full variable domain is KAGVTQTPRYLIKTRGQQVTLSCSPISGHRSVSWYQQTPGQGLQFLFEYFSETQRNKGNFPGRFSGRQFSNSRSEMNVSTLELGDSALYLCASSLNTGDTEAFFGQGTRLTVV.

Only a few counts were recorded for this clone. The rearrangement links TRBV5-1 to TRBJ2-1, with TRBD1 matching over 7 bases. Per the germline V gene, CDR1 is SGHRS and CDR2 is YFSETQ. The CDR3 has 14 amino acids. V dropped 2 bases and J dropped 7; count of bases not matched to a gene: 6. The CDR3 bases are TGCGCCAGCAGCTTAGCGACAGGGATTAATGAGCAGTTCTTC. This encodes CASSLATGINEQFF.

This clone showed up just once. This chain uses TRBV30 with TRBJ2-1; D possibly uses TRBD1 or TRBD2 (6 bases each). Trimming left V 0 bases short and J 7 bases short, with 13 bases between. Per germline, CDR1 GTSNPN and CDR2 SVGIG (reference sequence). The CDR3 spans 14 residues. Here the CDR3 DNA reads TGTGCCTGGAGTGTACTGCGGGACATGAATGAGCAGTTCTTC. This gives the protein CAWSVLRDMNEQFF.

This clone appeared once. The chain employs TRBV28 and TRBJ1-4; D perhaps matches TRBD1 (5 bases). V dropped 5 bases and J dropped 5 bases, with 15 bases sitting between them. Per germline, CDR1 MDHEN and CDR2 SYDVKM. The CDR3 is 15 amino acids. The CDR3 reads CASSVSGTENEKLFF. In DNA form, the CDR3 reads TGTGCCAGCAGTGTGTCTGGGACGGAGAATGAAAAACTGTTTTTT.

This clone was detected only a few times. The V gene is TRBV5-1, the J gene TRBJ1-4; the D gene is possibly TRBD1 (5 bases). Trimming cost V 4 bases and J 5 bases, with 15 bases left between them. Germline values: CDR1 SGHRS, CDR2 YFSETQ. The CDR3 contains 15 residues. The CDR3 DNA is TGCGCCAGCAGCACCCGCTCTGGGGCCAATGAAAAACTGTTTTTT. As protein: CASSTRSGANEKLFF.

In its sample, this clone was seen a few times. The chain combines TRBV19 with TRBJ1-5, with D hard to call. CDR1 LNHDA and CDR2 SQIVND come from the germline V gene (reference sequence). V lost 6 bases, J lost 0 bases, and 12 bases lay in between. This CDR3 comprises 15 residues. The CDR3 DNA is TGTGCCAGTAGCCACCCAACGACTAGCAATCAGCCCCAGCATTTT. Translation: CASSHPTTSNQPQHF.

This clone was observed once. The chain uses TRBV20-1 and TRBJ1-1; no firm D call. Germline assignment: CDR1 DFQATT and CDR2 SNEGSKA (reference sequence). The CDR3 contains 11 residues. V was shortened by 4 bases and J by 6 bases, with 9 bases between the two germline ends. CDR3 in amino acids: CSATPVAEAFF. The CDR3 DNA sequence: TGCAGTGCTACCCCAGTAGCTGAAGCTTTCTTT.

The chain carries TRBV5-1 and TRBJ1-2; 8 bases fit TRBD1. The V segment lost 5 bases and the J segment 4 bases; nucleotides outside the gene matches: 7. The CDR3 consists of 14 residues. The germline V gene has CDR1 SGHRS and CDR2 YFSETQ. The CDR3 reads CASSPTGVLYGYTF. CDR3 in DNA: TGCGCCAGCAGTCCGACAGGGGTTCTCTATGGCTACACCTTC.

The V call is TRBV6-5, the J call TRBJ1-1; D may be TRBD1 (5 bases). This CDR3 contains 14 residues. In germline, CDR1 is MNHEY, CDR2 SVGAGI. V lost 0 bases to trimming and J lost 6 bases, with 11 bases between them. CDR3 sequence: CASSYSAGKAEAFF. The CDR3 DNA reads as TGTGCCAGCAGTTACTCGGCAGGGAAGGCTGAAGCTTTCTTT.

The chain has TRBV19 and TRBJ1-5, with TRBD1 matching 7 bases. V lost 4 bases and J lost 4; bases outside the gene matches: 7. The germline V gene has CDR1 LNHDA and CDR2 SQIVND (reference sequence). The length of the CDR3 is 15 residues. The CDR3 region has the DNA TGTGCCAGTAGTAGAGGGACAGACAAAAATCAGCCCCAGCATTTT. The encoded protein is CASSRGTDKNQPQHF. Together with reference TRBV19 and TRBJ1-5, the CDR3 gives the full variable domain: DGGITQSPKYLFRKEGQNVTLSCEQNLNHDAMYWYRQDPGQGLRLIYYSQIVNDFQKGDIAEGYSVSREKKESFPLTVTSAQKNPTAFYLCASSRGTDKNQPQHFGDGTRLSIL.

This clone is a singleton in its sample. This chain links TRBV7-2 with TRBJ2-2; D ambiguous. V gave up 4 bases and J gave up 7 bases, with 10 bases separating them. Germline V lookup: CDR1 SGHTA, CDR2 FQGNSA. The CDR3 has 13 amino acids. The CDR3 DNA reads as TGTGCCAGCAGCTCATACCTGGGCGGGGAGCTGTTTTTT. Amino acids: CASSSYLGGELFF. The full variable domain, with the rest looked up from reference TRBV7-2 and TRBJ2-2, is GAGVSQSPSNKVTEKGKDVELRCDPISGHTALYWYRQSLGQGLEFLIYFQGNSAPDKSGLPSDRFSAERTGGSVSTLTIQRTQQEDSAVYLCASSSYLGGELFFGEGSRLTVL.

J is TRBJ1-1 and V is TRBV3-1 (or the pseudogene TRBV3-2); D is unresolved. Trimming took off 2 bases at V and 11 bases at J, with 15 bases between the two ends. Germline V gene lookup returns CDR1 LGHDT and CDR2 YNNKEL (reference sequence). The CDR3 is made up of 13 amino acids. The DNA of the CDR3 is TGTGCCAGCAGCCAAACTAAAGAGGTCGCGGCTTTCTTT. This encodes CASSQTKEVAAFF.

The chain has TRBV19 and TRBJ1-2; 7 bases fit TRBD1. V lost 10 bases and J lost 8; bases outside the gene matches: 16. This CDR3 is built from 14 residues. Germline values: CDR1 LNHDA, CDR2 SQIVND (reference sequence). The CDR3 sequence is CATTRGQFFSGYTF. The CDR3 coding sequence is TGTGCCACCACTAGGGGACAGTTCTTTAGCGGCTACACCTTC.

V gene TRBV5-8 combines with J gene TRBJ2-3, with 9 positions matching TRBD1. The ends lost 4 bases at V and 1 base at J; junction bases unmatched: 4. This CDR3 spans 15 amino acids. The germline gives CDR1 SGHTS, CDR2 YDEGEE. Here the CDR3 DNA reads TGTGCCAGCAGCCTGTGGACAGGGGGCACAGATACGCAGTATTTT. Encoded protein: CASSLWTGGTDTQYF. The complete variable domain, with remaining parts taken from reference TRBV5-8 and TRBJ2-3, reads EAGVTQSPTHLIKTRGQQATLRCSPISGHTSVYWYQQALGLGLQFLLWYDEGEERNRGNFPPRFSGRQFPNYSSELNVNALELEDSALYLCASSLWTGGTDTQYFGPGTRLTVL.

The chain carries TRBV6-5 and TRBJ1-1; D remains ambiguous. The CDR3 runs to 14 residues. The ends were cut back, 6 bases at V and 1 base at J, with 12 bases in the middle. Germline V gene sequence: CDR1 MNHEY, CDR2 SVGAGI. This chain's CDR3 is CASSPPASNTEAFF. Here the CDR3 DNA reads TGTGCCAGCAGCCCACCCGCCTCGAACACTGAAGCTTTCTTT.

The chain is built from TRBV24-1 and TRBJ2-5; 9 nucleotides agree with TRBD1. Trimming at V came to 3 bases and at J to 4 bases, leaving 5 bases not matched to a gene. Germline CDR1 and CDR2: KGHDR and SFDVKD. The CDR3 is 15 residues long. CDR3 sequence: CATSDDDRGGETQYF. CDR3 DNA sequence: TGTGCCACCAGTGATGATGACAGGGGGGGAGAGACCCAGTACTTC.

The chain recombines TRBV28 with TRBJ2-6; either TRBD1 or TRBD2 may supply D (5 bases each). Trimming pared 2 bases from V and 3 bases from J, leaving 5 bases between. Germline lookup yields CDR1 MDHEN and CDR2 SYDVKM. The CDR3 is 14 residues long. CDR3 DNA sequence: TGTGCCAGCAGTTTAGGGGGTGGGGCCAACGTCCTGACTTTC. Translation gives CASSLGGGANVLTF.